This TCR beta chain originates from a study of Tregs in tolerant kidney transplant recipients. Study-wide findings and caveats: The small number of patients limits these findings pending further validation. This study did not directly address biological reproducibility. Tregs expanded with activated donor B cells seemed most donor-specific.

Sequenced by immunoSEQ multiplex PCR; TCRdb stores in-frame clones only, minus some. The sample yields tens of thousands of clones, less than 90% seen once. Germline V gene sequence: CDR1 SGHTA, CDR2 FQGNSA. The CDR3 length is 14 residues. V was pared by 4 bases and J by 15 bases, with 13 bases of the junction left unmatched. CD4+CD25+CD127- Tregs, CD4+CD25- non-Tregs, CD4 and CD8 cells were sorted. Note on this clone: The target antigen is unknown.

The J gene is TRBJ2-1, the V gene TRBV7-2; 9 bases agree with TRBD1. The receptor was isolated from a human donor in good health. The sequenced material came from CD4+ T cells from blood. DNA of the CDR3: TGTGCCAGCAGCTCTGATACCGGGACAGGGAATCCGTTCTTC. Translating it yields CASSSDTGTGNPFF.